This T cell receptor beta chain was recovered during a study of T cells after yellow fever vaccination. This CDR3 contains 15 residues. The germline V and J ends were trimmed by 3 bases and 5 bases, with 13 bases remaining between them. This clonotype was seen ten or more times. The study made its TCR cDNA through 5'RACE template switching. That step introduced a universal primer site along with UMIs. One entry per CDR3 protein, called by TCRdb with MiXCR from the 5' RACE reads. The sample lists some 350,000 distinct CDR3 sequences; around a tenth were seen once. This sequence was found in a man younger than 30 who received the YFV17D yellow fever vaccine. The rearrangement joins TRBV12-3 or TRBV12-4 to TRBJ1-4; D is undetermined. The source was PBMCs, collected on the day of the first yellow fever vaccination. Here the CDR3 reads CASSFHDTANEKLFF. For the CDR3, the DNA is TGTGCCAGCAGTTTCCACGACACGGCGAATGAAAAACTGTTTTTT.